What follows are 32 T cell receptor beta chains derived from one specimen sequenced in a study of response to subunit inactivated influenza vaccine. Each CDR3 protein gets one entry after TCRdb re-called the RT-PCR reads with MiXCR. In the table there are 150,000 to 200,000 distinct CDR3 sequences, approximately 12% of which are singletons. The sample also formed part of further work on T cells expressing NK-cell markers. That report notes: As the method of synthesis, 5'RACE template switching with UMIs yielded TCR beta cDNA.

The sequenced sample was CD8+ T cells sorted from PBMCs, obtained approximately 12 days after vaccination. These receptors all stem from a man aged 45 to 65 who received an inactivated influenza vaccine.

The V call is TRBV4-2, the J call TRBJ1-1; 8 bases agree with TRBD1. Trimming at V came to 5 bases and at J to 1 base, leaving 0 bases not matched to a gene. The V gene's germline CDR1 is LGHNA and CDR2 YNFKEQ. CDR3 size: 13 residues. The CDR3 reads CASSGQGNTEAFF. CDR3 bases: TGTGCCAGCAGCGGACAGGGGAACACTGAAGCTTTCTTT.

As concerns this clonotype: A junction end diverges from the germline sequence, so it may reflect a read error. The chain joins TRBV2 to TRBJ2-1, with 12 bases that match TRBD2. Per germline, CDR1 SNHLY and CDR2 FYNNEI. The CDR3 runs 19 residues. CDR3 coding DNA: TGTACCAGCTGTTTAGCGGTCTCACTAGCGGGAGGAGTTTACAATGAGCAGTTCTTC. Its protein is CTSCLAVSLAGGVYNEQFF.

This clonotype was seen a handful of times. The chain carries TRBV11-2 and TRBJ2-5, with TRBD2 matching 14 bases. The V gene's germline CDR1 is SGHAT and CDR2 FQNNGV. CDR3 size: 20 residues. Trimming took 5 bases from V and 3 from J; bases not matched to a gene: 17. Written as DNA, the CDR3 is TGTGCCAGCAGCGCGGGGGACCCGGGACTAGCGGGGGCGGCAAAAGAGACCCAGTACTTC. Its translation is CASSAGDPGLAGAAKETQYF.

This sequence joins TRBV27 and TRBJ1-5; no definite D call. Germline V gene sequence: CDR1 MNHEY, CDR2 SMNVEV (reference sequence). The CDR3 is 15 amino acids. V gave up 4 bases and J gave up 1 base, with 11 bases separating them. CDR3 sequence (DNA): TGTGCCAGCAGTTCCCTTGGGGTGAGCAATCAGCCCCAGCATTTT. As protein: CASSSLGVSNQPQHF.

The chain employs TRBV21-1 and TRBJ2-7; the table's D gene call, TRBD1, was not cross checked with the DNA. TRBV21-1 is an annotated pseudogene. The CDR3 totals 15 residues. In nucleotides, the CDR3 is TGTGCCAGCAGCAAAGGTGACAGGGGGCTGTACGAGCAGTACTTC. Protein: CASSKGDRGLYEQYF.

A few counts support this clonotype. The chain carries TRBV20-1 and TRBJ2-7; unclear D gene. Trimming took off 3 bases at V and 0 bases at J, with 9 bases between the two ends. Germline CDR1 is DFQATT and CDR2 is SNEGSKA (reference sequence). The CDR3 has 13 residues. DNA for the CDR3: TGCAGTGCTAGGTCGGGTTACTCCTACGAGCAGTACTTC. The encoded protein is CSARSGYSYEQYF.

This clonotype was counted many times. J is TRBJ1-1 and V is TRBV4-1; a possible D gene is TRBD1 (5 bases). V gave up 1 base and J gave up 11 bases, with 8 bases separating them. The CDR3 is 11 residues long. The germline V gene has CDR1 MGHRA and CDR2 YSYEKL. Here the CDR3 reads CASSQVGRAFF. CDR3 nucleotide sequence: TGCGCCAGCAGCCAAGTGGGGCGCGCTTTCTTT.

In its sample, this clonotype was seen a few times. This chain links TRBV28 with TRBJ2-7, with D tentatively TRBD1 (5 bases). Germline V gives CDR1 MDHEN, CDR2 SYDVKM. Trimming stripped 7 bases from V and 0 bases from J, with 13 bases between. The CDR3 has 14 residues. In DNA form, the CDR3 reads TGTGCCAGCAACCAGGGTCCCCTCTCCTACGAGCAGTACTTC. As protein: CASNQGPLSYEQYF.

There are many counts of this clonotype. This chain uses TRBV27 with TRBJ2-1; either TRBD1 or TRBD2 may supply D (6 bases each). The germline V gene encodes CDR1 MNHEY and CDR2 SMNVEV (reference sequence). V gave up 8 bases and J gave up 9 bases, with 20 bases separating them. The CDR3 totals 14 residues. The chain's CDR3 is CASATPRKGGEQFF. The CDR3 DNA is TGTGCCAGCGCGACTCCCCGCAAGGGGGGTGAGCAGTTCTTC.

The chain combines TRBV2 with TRBJ1-1; 7 nucleotides match TRBD1. Germline CDR1 and CDR2: SNHLY and FYNNEI. With 10 bases clipped from V and 5 bases from J, the junction kept 28 bases outside the gene matches. The CDR3 is made up of 19 amino acids. The CDR3 region is CAICLRPLLPRTGLTEAFF. The CDR3 coding sequence is TGTGCCATCTGTTTGCGTCCCCTCCTCCCTCGGACAGGCTTAACTGAAGCTTTCTTT.

This clonotype has at least ten counts. This chain links TRBV7-2 with TRBJ1-6; 7 bases fit TRBD1. Germline-derived CDR1 and CDR2 are SGHTA and FQGNSA. The V and J ends lost 3 bases and 7 bases, in that order; junction bases with no gene match: 6. This CDR3 region has 15 residues. CDR3 amino acids: CASSFRQGQNSPLHF. CDR3 bases: TGTGCCAGCAGCTTCCGACAGGGACAGAATTCACCCCTCCACTTT.

The V gene is TRBV6-6, the J gene TRBJ2-7; D may be TRBD2 (5 bases). Germline CDR1 is MNHNY and CDR2 is SVGAGI (reference sequence). The CDR3 length is 12 residues. V was pared by 2 bases and J by 6 bases, with 8 bases between. The CDR3 here is CASSYAGVEQYF. CDR3 sequence (DNA): TGTGCCAGCAGTTACGCCGGGGTCGAGCAGTACTTC.

The V and J genes are TRBV27 and TRBJ2-7, with 7 nucleotides matching TRBD1. Unmatched junction bases numbered 11, after V lost 5 bases and J lost 7 bases. Germline-derived CDR1 and CDR2 are MNHEY and SMNVEV (reference sequence). The CDR3 consists of 14 residues. As DNA, the CDR3 is TGTGCCAGCAGTACAGGGGATGACGGTTTGGAGCAGTACTTC. It encodes CASSTGDDGLEQYF.

The J gene is TRBJ2-1, the V gene TRBV13; perhaps TRBD2 as D (7 bases). CDR1 PRHDT and CDR2 FYEKMQ come from the germline V gene (reference sequence). This CDR3 is 15 amino acids long. V was pared by 3 bases and J by 6 bases, with 15 bases between. The CDR3 region has the DNA TGTGCCAGCAGCTTTGGCGGGGGAGGGGGCAATGAGCAGTTCTTC. The encoded protein is CASSFGGGGGNEQFF.

V gene TRBV7-2 combines with J gene TRBJ2-7; TRBD2 matches at 8 bases. V trimming: 5 bases; J trimming: 3 bases; junction bases outside the gene matches: 6. The CDR3 has 14 residues. Germline V lookup: CDR1 SGHTA, CDR2 FQGNSA. CDR3 protein: CASSHIGGGYEQYF. The CDR3 nucleotides read TGTGCCAGCAGCCATATCGGGGGGGGCTACGAGCAGTACTTC.

This chain connects TRBV15 to TRBJ2-5, with 7 bases lining up with TRBD2. Germline loops: CDR1 LNHNV, CDR2 YYDKDF (reference sequence). Trimming cost V 5 bases and J 1 base; bases outside gene matches: 13. This CDR3 is built from 17 residues. The CDR3 coding sequence is TGTGCCACCAGCCCGGGAGGCGGCGGGTGGGCCCAAGAGACCCAGTACTTC. Its protein is CATSPGGGGWAQETQYF.

This sequence joins TRBV7-9 and TRBJ2-2; the match to TRBD2 covers 8 bases. The ends lost 8 bases at V and 5 bases at J; junction bases unmatched: 7. This CDR3 is 14 amino acids long. The germline V gene encodes CDR1 SEHNR and CDR2 FQNEAQ (reference sequence). The DNA of the CDR3 is TGTGCCAGCCCGGGAGGGGGAGGAACCGGGGAGCTGTTTTTT. Amino acid sequence: CASPGGGGTGELFF.

This clonotype has at least ten counts. The chain employs TRBV27 and TRBJ2-5; possibly TRBD2 for D (5 bases). Germline lookup yields CDR1 MNHEY and CDR2 SMNVEV (reference sequence). Trimming removed 4 bases from V and 4 bases from J, with 16 bases in between. This CDR3 contains 15 residues. CDR3 protein: CASSSLEETRETQYF. The CDR3 bases are TGTGCCAGCAGTTCCCTGGAGGAGACAAGAGAGACCCAGTACTTC.

The V call is TRBV4-3, the J call TRBJ2-3, with D unclear. CDR3 length: 13 amino acids. V lost 2 bases to trimming and J lost 5 bases, with 8 bases between them. In germline, CDR1 is LGHNA, CDR2 YSLEER. The CDR3 is CASSQLEVDTQYF. The CDR3 DNA follows: TGCGCCAGCAGCCAACTAGAGGTAGATACGCAGTATTTT.

This clonotype was seen only a few times. The CDR3 DNA reads as TGTGCCAGCAGTTTCACAGGGTCCAATCAGCCCCAGCATTTT. Protein sequence: CASSFTGSNQPQHF. The V gene is TRBV28, the J gene TRBJ1-5, with D maybe TRBD1 (6 bases). Germline values: CDR1 MDHEN, CDR2 SYDVKM. This CDR3 has 14 amino acids. V was pared by 3 bases and J by 3 bases, with 9 bases between.

V gene TRBV7-8 combines with J gene TRBJ1-5, with D perhaps TRBD1 (5 bases). Per the germline V gene, CDR1 is SGHVS and CDR2 is FQNEAQ. The CDR3 runs 14 residues. V lost 5 bases to trimming and J lost 6 bases, with 14 bases between them. CDR3 DNA sequence: TGTGCCAGCAGCGCCCAGAGTGGGGGTCAGCCCCAGCATTTT. Translating gives CASSAQSGGQPQHF. The complete variable domain, with remaining parts taken from reference TRBV7-8 and TRBJ1-5, reads GAGVSQSPRYKVAKRGQDVALRCDPISGHVSLFWYQQALGQGPEFLTYFQNEAQLDKSGLPSDRFFAERPEGSVSTLKIQRTQQEDSAVYLCASSAQSGGQPQHFGDGTRLSIL.

The chain employs TRBV27 and TRBJ2-1, with TRBD1 matching over 8 bases. Germline-derived CDR1 and CDR2 are MNHEY and SMNVEV (reference sequence). Trimming took 4 bases from V and 7 from J; bases not matched to a gene: 6. The CDR3 spans 14 residues. The CDR3 spells CASSSDRVGNEQFF. The CDR3 DNA reads as TGTGCCAGCAGTTCGGACAGGGTGGGGAATGAGCAGTTCTTC.

The chain joins TRBV28 to TRBJ2-7, with TRBD2 matching over 10 bases. CDR1 and CDR2 (germline): MDHEN, SYDVKM. V was clipped by 2 bases and J by 7 bases; unmatched bases: 11. The CDR3 has 16 amino acids. The CDR3 spells CASSLEFPELAGEQYF. The CDR3 DNA reads TGTGCCAGCAGTTTAGAGTTCCCGGAACTAGCGGGGGAGCAGTACTTC.

This chain links TRBV6-1 with TRBJ2-1, with TRBD1 matching over 7 bases. Germline loops: CDR1 MNHNS, CDR2 SASEGT. With V trimmed by 2 bases and J by 7 bases, 8 bases remained unmatched. The CDR3 totals 15 residues. The CDR3 protein is CASSERQGGWNEQFF. CDR3 in DNA: TGTGCCAGCAGTGAAAGACAGGGCGGTTGGAATGAGCAGTTCTTC.

The chain couples TRBV2 to TRBJ1-3; D remains unclear. The CDR3 totals 17 residues. V was trimmed by 4 bases and J by 0 bases, leaving 16 bases between them. The V gene's germline CDR1 is SNHLY and CDR2 FYNNEI. The CDR3 DNA is TGTGCCAGCAGTGCCTCCCCGACTGGGTCCTCTGGAAACACCATATATTTT. It codes for CASSASPTGSSGNTIYF.

The genes are TRBV27 and TRBJ2-1; D remains ambiguous. V lost 8 bases and J lost 9, with 11 bases in between. The CDR3 runs to 11 residues. The germline V gene encodes CDR1 MNHEY and CDR2 SMNVEV (reference sequence). This CDR3 is CASDVAIEQFF. The CDR3 DNA sequence: TGTGCCAGCGACGTCGCGATTGAGCAGTTCTTC.

The chain combines TRBV20-1 with TRBJ2-3; 7 nucleotides align to TRBD2. The junction had 9 bases not matched to a gene; V was cut back by 4 bases and J by 5 bases. The germline CDR1 and CDR2 sequences are DFQATT and SNEGSKA (reference sequence). This CDR3 is 14 amino acids long. The CDR3, as DNA: TGCAGTGCTACCCAGCGGGACCTCGGAGATACGCAGTATTTT. Amino acids: CSATQRDLGDTQYF.

There are many counts of this clonotype. J is TRBJ2-3 and V is TRBV28, with 16 bases aligning to TRBD2. With 5 bases clipped from V and 7 bases from J, the junction kept 6 bases outside the gene matches. The CDR3 has 16 amino acids. Germline values: CDR1 MDHEN, CDR2 SYDVKM. Here the CDR3 reads CASSPGLAGGHYTQYF. CDR3 coding DNA: TGTGCCAGCAGTCCGGGACTAGCGGGAGGGCATTATACGCAGTATTTT. Supplemented by reference TRBV28 and TRBJ2-3, the full variable domain reads DVKVTQSSRYLVKRTGEKVFLECVQDMDHENMFWYRQDPGLGLRLIYFSYDVKMKEKGDIPEGYSVSREKKERFSLILESASTNQTSMYLCASSPGLAGGHYTQYFGPGTRLTVL.

Only a few counts were recorded for this clonotype. The gene calls are TRBV6-5 and TRBJ2-5; D call uncertain. Trimming removed 2 bases at V and 7 bases at J, with 8 bases between. CDR1 and CDR2 (germline): MNHEY, SVGAGI. The CDR3 consists of 12 residues. The CDR3 DNA is TGTGCCAGCAGTTACCCCCCGGGGACCCAGTACTTC. It encodes CASSYPPGTQYF.

Judged by abundance, this clonotype is medium-sized. The DNA for the CDR3 is TGTGCCAGCAGCACCCCCCACACCTTC. Amino acids: CASSTPHTF. The rearrangement joins TRBV28 to TRBJ1-2, with unresolved D. Germline V gene lookup returns CDR1 MDHEN and CDR2 SYDVKM. The CDR3 is 9 amino acids. The V and J ends lost 6 bases and 12 bases respectively, with 8 bases between them.

The sample holds a few counts of this clonotype. The rearrangement joins TRBV4-3 to TRBJ1-4; TRBD1 agrees at 7 bases. Germline CDR1 LGHNA, CDR2 YSLEER. V lost 1 base, J lost 5 bases, and 13 bases stayed unmatched. CDR3 size: 18 residues. The CDR3 reads CASSQATGQYAMNEKLFF. CDR3 nucleotides: TGCGCCAGCAGCCAAGCGACGGGACAGTACGCAATGAATGAAAAACTGTTTTTT.

This clonotype was detected a few times. V usage is TRBV21-1 and J usage is TRBJ2-1; the table's D call TRBD1 went unverified against the DNA. TRBV21-1 is tagged as a pseudogene. CDR3 size: 16 residues. CDR3 sequence reads: CASSVPGSTTYNEQFF. CDR3 DNA sequence: TGTGCCAGCAGCGTCCCGGGATCAACCACCTACAATGAGCAGTTCTTC.